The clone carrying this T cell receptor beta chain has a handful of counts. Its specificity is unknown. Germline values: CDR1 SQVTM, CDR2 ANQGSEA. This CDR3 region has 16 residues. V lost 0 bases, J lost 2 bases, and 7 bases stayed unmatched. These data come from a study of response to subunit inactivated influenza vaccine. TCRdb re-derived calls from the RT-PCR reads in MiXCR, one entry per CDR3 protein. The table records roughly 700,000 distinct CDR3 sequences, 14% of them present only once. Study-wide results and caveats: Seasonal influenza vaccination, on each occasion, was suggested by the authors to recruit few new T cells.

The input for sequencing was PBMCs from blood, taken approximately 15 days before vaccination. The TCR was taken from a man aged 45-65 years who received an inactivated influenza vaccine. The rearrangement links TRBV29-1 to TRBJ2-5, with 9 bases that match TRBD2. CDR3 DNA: TGCAGCGTTGAAGATCCCCTAGCGGGATCGCAAGAGACCCAGTACTTC. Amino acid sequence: CSVEDPLAGSQETQYF.